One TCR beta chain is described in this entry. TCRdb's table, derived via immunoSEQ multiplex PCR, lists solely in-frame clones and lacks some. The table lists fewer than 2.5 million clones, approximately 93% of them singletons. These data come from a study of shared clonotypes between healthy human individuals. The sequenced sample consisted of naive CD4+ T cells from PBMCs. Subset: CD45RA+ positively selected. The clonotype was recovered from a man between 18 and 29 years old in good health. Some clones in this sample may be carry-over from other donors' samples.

The DNA for the CDR3 is TGTGCCAGCAGTGACGGGGGGACGCTCATGAACACTGAAGCTTTCTTT. As protein: CASSDGGTLMNTEAFF. The chain couples TRBV2 to TRBJ1-1; D may be TRBD1 (5 bases). Germline CDR1 and CDR2: SNHLY and FYNNEI. This CDR3 has 16 amino acids. V lost 3 bases and J 0 bases, leaving 14 bases between the germline ends.